This T cell receptor (beta chain) was identified during a study of pediatric ulcerative colitis. The CDR3 consists of 15 residues. The ends were cut back, 6 bases at V and 4 bases at J, with 18 bases in the middle. Per germline, CDR1 SNHLY and CDR2 FYNNEI. Rectal tissue came from one to two pinch biopsies taken at colonoscopy. Study-level points and caveats: No controls had the two rectal clonotypes shared by ulcerative colitis patients.

A remark on this clone: Its matching antigen is unknown.

Sequenced by immunoSEQ multiplex PCR; TCRdb stores in-frame clones only, minus some. The sample has around 34,000 clones; approximately 78% are singletons. The receptor was isolated from a boy under 18 with mild ulcerative colitis. The sequencing sample was made of gut tissue. V usage is TRBV2 and J usage is TRBJ1-1; TRBD1 is a possible D gene (6 bases). CDR3 in DNA: TGTGCCAGCAGGGAACAGGGACCGAGTATCACTGAAGCTTTCTTT. Encoded protein: CASREQGPSITEAFF. Looking up the rest from reference TRBV2 and TRBJ1-1 gives the full variable domain: EPEVTQTPSHQVTQMGQEVILRCVPISNHLYFYWYRQILGQKVEFLVSFYNNEISEKSEIFDDQFSVERPDGSNFTLKIRSTKLEDSAMYFCASREQGPSITEAFFGQGTRLTVV.